The next 4 T cell receptor beta chains were all read from a single sample in a study of T-cell reconstitution after alpha-beta-depleted transplantation in children. Unique molecular identifiers were incorporated during preparation of the TCRbeta library. TCRdb re-called the PCR reads through MiXCR, storing one row per CDR3 protein. The sample carries roughly 500,000 distinct CDR3 sequences, roughly an eighth recorded once. The material sequenced was PBMCs from the stem cell graft donor, taken from the stem cell graft. The receptors were gathered from a human donor who donated a stem cell graft to a child with combined immunodeficiency.

The chain employs TRBV4-2 and TRBJ2-5; D not certain. The CDR3 is made up of 15 amino acids. Germline CDR1 reads LGHNA; CDR2 reads YNFKEQ. The V gene lost 3 bases and the J gene lost 0 bases, with 11 bases spanning the gap. This CDR3 is CASSHLPRDQETQYF. Written as DNA, the CDR3 is TGTGCCAGCAGCCATCTTCCTAGGGACCAAGAGACCCAGTACTTC.

The chain carries TRBV6-5 and TRBJ2-4; 11 nucleotides line up with TRBD1. Germline CDR1 reads MNHEY; CDR2 reads SVGAGI. The CDR3 has 17 amino acids. V was pared by 0 bases and J by 8 bases, with 9 bases of the junction left unmatched. The CDR3 DNA follows: TGTGCCAGCAGTTACTCGAAGGACAGGGGGCTGTTTGACATTCAGTACTTC. It codes for CASSYSKDRGLFDIQYF.

This clonotype was seen a few times. The J gene is TRBJ1-1, the V gene TRBV6-5; D is ambiguous. The CDR3 length is 14 residues. Germline CDR1 is MNHEY and CDR2 is SVGAGI. The V and J ends lost 3 bases and 0 bases respectively, with 8 bases between them. DNA of the CDR3: TGTGCCAGCAGTTATCGACACATGAACACTGAAGCTTTCTTT. Translated: CASSYRHMNTEAFF.

The chain joins TRBV30 to TRBJ2-1; TRBD2 matches 9 bases. In germline, CDR1 is GTSNPN, CDR2 SVGIG (reference sequence). Losses at the gene ends were 4 bases for V and 4 bases for J; bases not matched to a gene: 2. There are 13 residues in the CDR3. CDR3 amino acids: CAWTSGIYNEQFF. As DNA, the CDR3 is TGTGCCTGGACTAGCGGGATTTACAATGAGCAGTTCTTC.